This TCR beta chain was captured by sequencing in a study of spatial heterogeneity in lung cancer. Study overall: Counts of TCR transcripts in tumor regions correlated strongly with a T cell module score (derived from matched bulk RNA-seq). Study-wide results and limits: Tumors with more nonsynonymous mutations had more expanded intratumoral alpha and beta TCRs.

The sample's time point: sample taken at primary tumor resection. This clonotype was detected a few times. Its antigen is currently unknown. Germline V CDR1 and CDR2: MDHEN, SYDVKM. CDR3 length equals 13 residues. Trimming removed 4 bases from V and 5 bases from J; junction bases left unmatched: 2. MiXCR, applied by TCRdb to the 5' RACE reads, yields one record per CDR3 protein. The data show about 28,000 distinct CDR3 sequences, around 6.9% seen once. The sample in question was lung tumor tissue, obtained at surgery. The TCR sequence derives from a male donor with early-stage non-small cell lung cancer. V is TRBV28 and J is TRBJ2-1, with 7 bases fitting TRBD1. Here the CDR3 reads CASSSTGNNEQFF. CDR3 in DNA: TGTGCCAGCAGTTCGACAGGGAACAATGAGCAGTTCTTC.